This entry lists 13 T cell receptor beta chains sequenced from one sample in a study of tumor and adjacent non-tumor tissue in lung cancer. This sample's RNA came from whole unsorted tissue. TCRbeta libraries were built with three rounds of nested PCR, modified from ARM-PCR. TCRdb reanalysed the multiplex PCR reads using MiXCR and keeps one entry per CDR3 protein. The sample consists of roughly 120,000 distinct CDR3 sequences, approximately 87% of them appearing once. The sample taken for sequencing was lung tumor tissue. The receptors derive from a man aged 65-85 years with non-small cell lung cancer.

About this clonotype itself: No conserved phenylalanine or tryptophan ends this CDR3, so it is likely a read error. The limits of the CDR3 on the DNA are not certain, so only TCRdb's listed CDR3 is given. The genes are TRBV11-2 and TRBJ1-1; the table's D call, TRBD1, was not checked against the DNA. Germline V gene sequence: CDR1 SGHAT, CDR2 FQNNGV. The CDR3 totals 13 residues, both ends included. The CDR3: CPSNLGTPNKPFL.

The rearrangement joins TRBV5-1 to TRBJ2-6, with D possibly matching TRBD1 (5 bases). V gave up 4 bases and J gave up 13 bases, with 30 bases separating them. The CDR3 is 18 amino acids. Germline V gene data show CDR1 as SGHRS and CDR2 as YFSETQ. In DNA form, the CDR3 reads TGCGCCAGCAGCCACCTCTCTTTCCAGGGATCTGGGGTCAATGTCCTGACTTTC. Amino acids: CASSHLSFQGSGVNVLTF.

Points on this clonotype: The CDR3 ends on some other residue instead of the conserved phenylalanine or tryptophan, so this is likely a read error. The chain uses TRBV6-6 and TRBJ2-7, with a weak D call TRBD2 (5 bases). The CDR3 has 14 amino acids. The V gene's germline CDR1 is MNHNY and CDR2 SVGAGI (reference sequence). CDR3: CASSLISDSYEQYL. CDR3 sequence (DNA): TGTGCAAGCAGTTTAATTAGCGACTCCTACGAGCAGTACCTC.

Turning to this clonotype: Mismatch with germline at one junction end may stem from a read error. The chain combines TRBV19 with TRBJ1-6; D call uncertain. This CDR3 comprises 13 residues. Germline V CDR1 and CDR2: LNHDA, SQIVND (reference sequence). CDR3 loop: CASSEVGNSPLRF. The CDR3, as DNA: TGTGCCAGTAGTGAGGTCGGCAATTCACCCCTCCGCTTT.

With respect to this clonotype: Because the CDR3 is missing its conserved closing phenylalanine or tryptophan, this is likely a read error. The chain couples TRBV4-1 to TRBJ1-5; TRBD1 matches at 7 bases. CDR1 and CDR2 (germline): MGHRA, YSYEKL. With 5 bases clipped from V and 4 bases from J, the junction kept 11 bases outside the gene matches. The CDR3 runs 16 residues. This CDR3 is CASSFIPGQMNQPQHL. DNA for the CDR3: TGCGCCAGCAGCTTTATACCGGGACAGATGAATCAGCCCCAGCATCTT.

Turning to this clonotype: At one end, the junction sequence differs from germline, possibly due to a read error. The chain uses TRBV4-3 and TRBJ2-1, with 8 bases identical to TRBD2. The CDR3 has 17 amino acids. The germline CDR1 and CDR2 sequences are LGHNA and YSLEER. CDR3 sequence reads: CVSSQDPAGAEYNERFF. CDR3 DNA sequence: TGCGTCAGCAGCCAAGACCCAGCGGGAGCTGAATACAATGAGCGATTCTTC.

To note about this clonotype: The junction shows a germline mismatch at one end, possibly a read error. The chain couples TRBV11-2 to TRBJ2-2, with a tentative D call TRBD1 (6 bases). The CDR3 runs to 14 residues. CDR1 is SGHAT and CDR2 is FQNNGV in the germline V gene. This chain's CDR3 is CARSLDSQSGELSF. The CDR3 bases are TGTGCCAGAAGCCTGGACAGTCAGTCCGGGGAACTGTCTTTT. Variable domain in full (rest from reference TRBV11-2 and TRBJ2-2): EAGVAQSPRYKIIEKRQSVAFWCNPISGHATLYWYQQILGQGPKLLIQFQNNGVVDDSQLPKDRFSAERLKGVDSTLKIQPAKLEDSAVYLCARSLDSQSGELSFGEGSRLTVL.

For this clonotype: The junction does not match germline at one end; this may be a read error. CDR3 sequence (DNA): TGTGCCAACAGTATCGGGACAGGCTATGGCTACGCCTTC. Translating it yields CANSIGTGYGYAF. The chain links TRBV12-3 or TRBV12-4 to TRBJ1-2; TRBD1 agrees at 8 bases. The CDR3 runs 13 residues.

On this clonotype: A much bigger clone sits one base away, suggesting this may be a read error. Since no conserved phenylalanine or tryptophan closes the CDR3, a read error is the likely cause. V is TRBV5-1 and J is TRBJ2-7; 9 positions agree with TRBD2. Germline V gives CDR1 SGHRS, CDR2 YFSETQ. After removal of 0 bases from V and 6 bases from J, the junction contained 4 bases not matched to a gene. The CDR3 contains 14 residues. CDR3 amino acids: CASSLDLAGREQYS. As DNA, the CDR3 is TGCGCCAGCAGCTTGGATCTAGCGGGGCGCGAGCAGTACTCC.

As to this clonotype: One end of the junction does not line up with germline, which may come from a read error. The chain uses TRBV6-2 or TRBV6-3 and TRBJ2-1; no clear D gene. The CDR3 sequence is 13 residues long. Looked up from germline, CDR1 is MNHEY and CDR2 is SVGEGT. The DNA for the CDR3 is TGTGCCAGCAACAGAGACGCTTACAATGGGCAGTTCTTC. Encoded protein: CASNRDAYNGQFF.

Comments on this clonotype: One end of the junction fails to match germline, which may point to a read error. The chain combines TRBV12-3 or TRBV12-4 with TRBJ1-1; D unresolved. CDR3 length: 14 amino acids. DNA for the CDR3: TGTGCCAGCAAACGGAGAGATGCTAATACTGAAACTTTCTTT. Its protein product is CASKRRDANTETFF.

About this clonotype: No conserved phenylalanine or tryptophan ends this CDR3, so it is likely a read error. The chain employs TRBV5-4 and TRBJ2-3, with D possibly TRBD2 on 5 matching bases. Germline loops: CDR1 SGHNT, CDR2 YYREEE (reference sequence). This CDR3 is 15 amino acids long. CDR3 residues: CTSTLDWASTDTQYL. The CDR3 DNA is TGTACCAGCACCTTGGACTGGGCTAGCACAGATACGCAGTATTTA.

The chain employs TRBV6-1 and TRBJ1-5; no clear D gene. Gene TRBJ2-3 matches the end of the DNA better, so the J call may be wrong. The CDR3 sequence is 14 residues long. Per the germline V gene, CDR1 is MNHNS and CDR2 is SASEGT. Written as DNA, the CDR3 is TGTGCCAGCAACAAAGGGTATAGCAATCATCCCCAGTATTTT. It is translated as CASNKGYSNHPQYF.